This is a list of T cell receptor beta chains from one sample in a study of blood T cell repertoires in COVID-19. TCRdb's table, derived via immunoSEQ multiplex PCR, lists solely in-frame clones and lacks some. This sample has over 200,000 clones, with approximately 84% found just once. Sample: peripheral blood. The receptors stem from a man aged 50 to 60 with active or convalescent COVID-19. CDR3s include the opening cysteine and the closing phenylalanine or tryptophan. The D gene is left open where the match is weak. Rows give clone size only sometimes, using once, few, many, or a class for an expanded clone.

d_gene,v_gene,j_gene,abundance,CDR3aa,CDR3nt
NA,TRBV28,TRBJ2-7,once,CASSPPSYEQYF,TGTGCCAGCAGCCCCCCCAGTTACGAGCAGTACTTC
NA,TRBV5-1,TRBJ1-2,once,CASSSDGYTF,TGCGCCAGCAGCTCCGATGGCTACACCTTC
TRBD1,TRBV19,TRBJ2-7,NA,CASSITGESYEQYF,TGTGCCAGTAGTATTACAGGGGAGTCCTACGAGCAGTACTTC
TRBD2,TRBV28,TRBJ2-5,NA,CASSGTSGGPKETQYF,TGTGCCAGCAGTGGAACTAGCGGGGGACCCAAGGAGACCCAGTACTTC
NA,TRBV7-2,TRBJ2-5,NA,CASSLGVEVGETQYF,TGTGCCAGCAGCTTAGGAGTGGAGGTCGGAGAGACCCAGTACTTC
NA,TRBV5-1,TRBJ2-7,NA,CASSLAAPGHHYEQYF,TGCGCCAGCAGCTTGGCGGCTCCGGGACACCACTACGAGCAGTACTTC
TRBD2,TRBV19,TRBJ2-1,NA,CASSIVAGGRDEQFF,TGTGCCAGTAGTATAGTAGCGGGGGGGCGGGATGAGCAGTTCTTC
NA,TRBV11-2,TRBJ2-1,NA,CASSLDQSDYNEQFF,TGTGCCAGCAGCTTAGATCAAAGCGATTACAATGAGCAGTTCTTC
NA,TRBV12-3/TRBV12-4,TRBJ1-3,NA,CAMRAAAGNTIYF,TGTGCCATGAGGGCCGCTGCTGGAAACACCATATATTTT
NA,TRBV21-1,TRBJ2-2,once,CASSSRRRGLVGELFF,TGTGCCAGCAGTTCACGACGCAGGGGGCTCGTCGGGGAGCTGTTTTTT
TRBD2,TRBV9,TRBJ2-1,few,CASSAWTSGTYNEQFF,TGTGCCAGCAGCGCGTGGACTAGCGGGACCTACAATGAGCAGTTCTTC
NA,TRBV2,TRBJ2-3,NA,CASSDGGGPTDTQYF,TGTGCCAGCAGTGATGGGGGGGGGCCAACAGATACGCAGTATTTT
NA,TRBV2,TRBJ2-7,NA,CASYYYSPYEQYF,TGTGCCAGCTATTATTACAGCCCCTACGAGCAGTACTTC
NA,TRBV7-2,TRBJ2-6,NA,CASSLLQTGANVLTF,TGTGCCAGCAGCTTACTTCAGACTGGGGCCAACGTCCTGACTTTC
NA,TRBV2,TRBJ2-7,NA,CASSEVRAYEQYF,TGTGCCAGCAGTGAAGTCCGAGCCTACGAGCAGTACTTC
NA,TRBV5-4,TRBJ1-6,NA,CASSSPTGGNSPLHF,TGTGCCAGCAGCTCCCCGACGGGCGGGAATTCACCCCTCCACTTT
NA,TRBV4-1,TRBJ2-5,NA,CASSQPNGAETQYF,TGCGCCAGCAGCCAACCCAATGGGGCAGAGACCCAGTACTTC
NA,TRBV2,TRBJ1-1,few,CASRYQGGNTEAFF,TGTGCCAGCAGGTACCAAGGGGGGAACACTGAAGCTTTCTTT
TRBD1,TRBV7-2,TRBJ1-2,NA,CASSSDRVGYTF,TGTGCCAGCAGCTCCGACAGGGTTGGCTACACCTTC
NA,TRBV28,TRBJ2-3,few,CASSPGRDFGDTQYF,TGTGCCAGCAGCCCTGGACGGGACTTCGGAGATACGCAGTATTTT
NA,TRBV7-9,TRBJ1-4,once,CASSSSGVSGGQLFF,TGTGCCAGCAGCTCCAGTGGAGTATCTGGGGGCCAACTGTTTTTT
NA,TRBV9,TRBJ1-1,NA,CASSVEGERTEAFF,TGTGCCAGCAGCGTAGAGGGGGAACGGACTGAAGCTTTCTTT
TRBD1,TRBV5-8,TRBJ1-2,NA,CASSLWGTGVGYTF,TGTGCCAGCAGCTTGTGGGGGACAGGGGTTGGCTACACCTTC
NA,TRBV29-1,TRBJ1-1,NA,CSLVLNTEAFF,TGCAGCCTTGTTCTTAACACTGAAGCTTTCTTT
NA,TRBV15,TRBJ2-1,NA,CATSRDRGSFEQFF,TGTGCCACCAGCAGAGATAGAGGTAGCTTTGAGCAGTTCTTC
NA,TRBV3-1/TRBV3-2,TRBJ1-6,NA,CASSQEFSHSYNSPLHF,TGTGCCAGCAGCCAAGAATTTAGCCACTCCTATAATTCACCCCTCCACTTT